Following are 15 T cell receptor beta chains from one sample sequenced in a study of response to subunit inactivated influenza vaccine. MiXCR, applied by TCRdb to the RT-PCR reads, yields one record per CDR3 protein. Of about 520,000 distinct CDR3 sequences in the sample, around 7.9% were seen once. The sample consisted of PBMCs from blood, taken roughly 24 months after vaccination. The receptors were sampled from a man between 50 and 69 years old who received an inactivated influenza vaccine.

CDR3 in amino acids: CASSGWTGEETQYF. For the CDR3, the DNA is TGTGCCAGCAGTGGCTGGACAGGGGAAGAGACCCAGTACTTC. The chain uses TRBV2 and TRBJ2-5, with 9 bases that match TRBD1. Per germline, CDR1 SNHLY and CDR2 FYNNEI. This CDR3 contains 14 residues. Trimming cost V 4 bases and J 3 bases; bases outside gene matches: 3.

The chain combines TRBV6-5 with TRBJ2-2; D is possibly TRBD2 (6 bases). Germline CDR1 reads MNHEY; CDR2 reads SVGAGI. The ends were cut back, 1 base at V and 7 bases at J, with 22 bases in the middle. The CDR3 sequence is 18 residues long. Written as DNA, the CDR3 is TGTGCCAGCAGTTACTTTCGCGGACGACGGGGGACGGGCGGGGAGCTGTTTTTT. Protein product: CASSYFRGRRGTGGELFF.

This clonotype appeared many times. This chain connects TRBV28 to TRBJ2-2, with D possibly being TRBD2 (6 bases). Per germline, CDR1 MDHEN and CDR2 SYDVKM. This CDR3 has 15 amino acids. V was shortened by 4 bases and J by 2 bases, with 11 bases between the two germline ends. The CDR3 bases are TGTGCCAGCAGTTCGGGGACTCCCAACACCGGGGAGCTGTTTTTT. Its protein is CASSSGTPNTGELFF.

This clonotype was detected only a few times. The chain uses TRBV20-1 and TRBJ2-5; D perhaps matches TRBD2 (7 bases). The CDR3 contains 20 residues. Trimming removed 6 bases from V and 1 base from J, with 33 bases in between. The germline V gene encodes CDR1 DFQATT and CDR2 SNEGSKA (reference sequence). The CDR3: CSARPVWGGAAEVRQETQYF. The CDR3 DNA follows: TGCAGTGCCAGGCCCGTTTGGGGGGGGGCCGCGGAGGTACGCCAAGAGACCCAGTACTTC.

The chain employs TRBV10-3 and TRBJ1-2; TRBD1 agrees at 11 bases. The germline V gene has CDR1 ENHRY and CDR2 SYGVKD. J was trimmed by 8 bases and V by 4 bases; bases with no gene match: 6. The CDR3 consists of 14 residues. The CDR3 sequence is CAISGGQGAGGYTF. The CDR3 nucleotides read TGTGCCATCAGTGGCGGACAGGGGGCTGGGGGCTACACCTTC.

Only a few counts were recorded for this clonotype. CDR3 protein: CASSSRASNTGELFF. The CDR3 nucleotides are TGTGCCAGCAGCTCCCGGGCCTCGAACACCGGGGAGCTGTTTTTT. This chain connects TRBV7-2 to TRBJ2-2; D call uncertain. This CDR3 region has 15 residues. The germline V gene encodes CDR1 SGHTA and CDR2 FQGNSA. With 4 bases removed from V and 0 bases from J, the gap between germline ends came to 9 bases.

This chain connects TRBV7-2 to TRBJ2-3, with no clear D. This CDR3 has 11 residues. The V and J ends lost 5 bases and 8 bases respectively, with 8 bases between them. Per germline, CDR1 SGHTA and CDR2 FQGNSA. The CDR3, as DNA: TGTGCCAGCAGCGTGGAGAGTACGCAGTATTTT. It specifies CASSVESTQYF.

In its sample, this clonotype was seen a few times. The rearrangement uses TRBV12-3 or TRBV12-4 and TRBJ2-3; no definite D call. V was trimmed by 5 bases and J by 4 bases, leaving 13 bases between them. This CDR3 region has 14 residues. CDR3: CASSSRSRADTQYF. The CDR3 bases are TGTGCCAGCAGTAGCAGGTCTCGGGCAGATACGCAGTATTTT.

This clonotype has ten or more counts. The chain is built from TRBV28 and TRBJ2-7; tentatively, D is TRBD2 (6 bases). CDR1 is MDHEN, CDR2 SYDVKM, per germline. The CDR3 is 12 residues long. The ends were cut back, 6 bases at V and 2 bases at J, with 8 bases in the middle. The DNA for the CDR3 is TGTGCCAGCAGATCTAGCGCCTACGAGCAGTACTTC. It encodes CASRSSAYEQYF.

This clonotype has just a few counts. This chain links TRBV15 with TRBJ2-2, with D unclear. The germline gives CDR1 LNHNV, CDR2 YYDKDF (reference sequence). This CDR3 has 16 amino acids. Trimming cost V 3 bases and J 4 bases, with 15 bases left between them. CDR3: CATSRDPPGFTGELFF. DNA for the CDR3: TGTGCCACCAGCAGGGACCCACCCGGGTTCACCGGGGAGCTGTTTTTT.

The chain couples TRBV5-8 to TRBJ2-7; D may match TRBD1 or TRBD2 (5 bases each). Trimming took 4 bases from V and 1 from J, leaving 18 bases between them. Germline V gene sequence: CDR1 SGHTS, CDR2 YDEGEE. The CDR3 is 16 amino acids. The chain's CDR3 is CASSTNTRELSYEQYF. The CDR3 bases are TGTGCCAGCAGCACCAACACCAGGGAGTTATCCTACGAGCAGTACTTC.

This clonotype was recorded a few times. This chain links TRBV20-1 with TRBJ2-3; 13 nucleotides line up with TRBD2. The CDR3 runs 16 residues. Per germline, CDR1 DFQATT and CDR2 SNEGSKA (reference sequence). The J segment lost 0 bases and the V segment lost 6 bases, leaving 6 bases of the junction unmatched. The CDR3 spells CSATGTSGVSTDTQYF. The CDR3 DNA reads as TGCAGTGCCACCGGGACTAGCGGGGTGAGCACAGATACGCAGTATTTT.

The V call is TRBV18, the J call TRBJ2-1; D gene ambiguous. The germline V and J ends were trimmed by 0 bases and 3 bases, with 3 bases remaining between them. Germline CDR1 KGHSH, CDR2 LQKENI. The CDR3 contains 13 residues. CDR3 region: CASSPPNYNEQFF. In nucleotides, the CDR3 is TGTGCCAGCTCACCACCGAACTACAATGAGCAGTTCTTC.

This clonotype was counted between two and nine times. J is TRBJ1-2 and V is TRBV7-9, with 10 bases identical to TRBD1. In germline, CDR1 is SEHNR, CDR2 FQNEAQ (reference sequence). The CDR3 has 17 residues. V lost 5 bases and J lost 3; bases outside the gene matches: 12. In DNA form, the CDR3 reads TGTGCCAGCAGCCAGAAGGGGGGACAGGGGAAGTACTATGGCTACACCTTC. Protein sequence: CASSQKGGQGKYYGYTF.

This clonotype appeared many times. The chain couples TRBV29-1 to TRBJ2-5, with TRBD1 identical over 8 bases. The CDR3 loop spans 16 amino acids. Germline V CDR1 and CDR2: SQVTM, ANQGSEA. The ends lost 0 bases at V and 4 bases at J; junction bases unmatched: 10. The CDR3 DNA is TGCAGCGTTGAAGATCTTACAGGGGGTCTCGGAGAGACCCAGTACTTC. It encodes CSVEDLTGGLGETQYF.